This TCR beta chain came from a study of cytomegalovirus exposure and HLA in healthy donors. PCR primers comprised 60 Vbeta and 13 Jbeta primers. The protocol was immunoSEQ multiplex PCR, while the TCRdb copy is restricted to in-frame clones and leaves out a portion. The sample holds approximately 45,000 clones. The sample comprised PBMCs. The sequence came from a male donor in good health and CMV-seronegative.

The CDR3 loop reads CASSSARVHGYTF. CDR3 coding DNA: TGTGCCAGCAGTTCCGCGCGAGTCCATGGCTACACCTTC. This sequence joins TRBV27 and TRBJ1-2, with D unresolved. With 4 bases removed from V and 6 bases from J, the gap between germline ends came to 12 bases. The CDR3 has 13 residues. The germline CDR1 and CDR2 sequences are MNHEY and SMNVEV (reference sequence).